This entry lists 32 T cell receptor beta chains sequenced from one sample in a study of shared clonotypes between healthy human individuals. Produced via immunoSEQ multiplex PCR; TCRdb's table is partial and in-frame only. The table records about 2 million clones, 95% of them present only once. Material for sequencing was naive CD4+ T cells sorted from blood. Indicated subset: CD45RA+ positively selected. The source is a man aged 18 to 30 in good health.

The genes are TRBV6-1 and TRBJ2-7, with TRBD1 as a possible D gene (5 bases). Trimming removed 2 bases at V and 2 bases at J, with 10 bases between. The CDR3 consists of 14 residues. Germline assignment: CDR1 MNHNS and CDR2 SASEGT. CDR3 coding DNA: TGTGCCAGCAGTGAAAGGGGATTCCCCTACGAGCAGTACTTC. This gives the protein CASSERGFPYEQYF.

The rearrangement links TRBV5-4 to TRBJ2-5; TRBD1 agrees at 9 bases. The CDR3 length is 14 residues. Germline V gene data show CDR1 as SGHNT and CDR2 as YYREEE (reference sequence). V shed 0 bases and J 5 bases; nucleotides not matched to a gene: 2. CDR3 in amino acids: CASSLGDRAETQYF. Here the CDR3 DNA reads TGTGCCAGCAGCTTGGGGGACAGGGCGGAGACCCAGTACTTC.

The chain uses TRBV28 and TRBJ1-6, with unresolved D. The V end was cut by 5 bases, the J end by 3 bases, with 14 bases between. The CDR3 runs to 16 residues. In germline, CDR1 is MDHEN, CDR2 SYDVKM. CDR3 sequence: CASSPYGLDYNSPLHF. In DNA, the CDR3 is TGTGCCAGCAGTCCATATGGGCTTGACTATAATTCACCCCTCCACTTT.

Concerning this clone itself: The sample holds other DNA sequences that translate to the same CDR3. The CDR3 reads CASSPDSSYNEQFF. CDR3 DNA sequence: TGTGCCAGCAGCCCCGACAGCTCCTACAATGAGCAGTTCTTC. This chain joins TRBV7-2 and TRBJ2-1; tentative D call: TRBD1 (5 bases). There are 14 residues in the CDR3. CDR1 is SGHTA and CDR2 is FQGNSA in the germline V gene. V was clipped by 5 bases and J by 0 bases, with 8 bases between them.

The chain carries TRBV6-5 and TRBJ1-2, with 7 bases lining up with TRBD1. The CDR3 is made up of 13 amino acids. Germline V gene lookup returns CDR1 MNHEY and CDR2 SVGAGI. After removal of 6 bases from V and 6 bases from J, the junction contained 7 bases not matched to a gene. The CDR3 DNA sequence: TGTGCCAGCAGCCTCGGACAGGTAGATGGCTACACCTTC. Its translation: CASSLGQVDGYTF.

About this clone itself: Other DNA sequences in this sample translate to the same CDR3. The chain employs TRBV7-2 and TRBJ2-1; TRBD2 matches at 8 bases. Germline trimming cut 0 bases from V and 4 bases from J; bases unmatched to any gene: 2. Germline V CDR1 and CDR2: SGHTA, FQGNSA. There are 15 residues in the CDR3. CDR3 in amino acids: CASSLAAGGYNEQFF. The CDR3 nucleotides are TGTGCCAGCAGCTTAGCCGCGGGGGGATACAATGAGCAGTTCTTC.

The genes are TRBV2 and TRBJ2-1; D gene ambiguous. V gave up 2 bases and J gave up 7 bases, with 15 bases separating them. The CDR3 extends over 15 amino acids. Germline assignment: CDR1 SNHLY and CDR2 FYNNEI. The chain's CDR3 is CASSELMSGVNEQFF. The CDR3 DNA follows: TGTGCCAGCAGTGAACTCATGAGTGGGGTGAATGAGCAGTTCTTC.

A remark on this clone: Other DNA sequences in this sample translate to the same CDR3. The V gene is TRBV2, the J gene TRBJ1-3; weak D call: TRBD1 (6 bases). This CDR3 comprises 12 residues. Trimming took 8 bases from V and 4 from J, leaving 9 bases between them. Germline assignment: CDR1 SNHLY and CDR2 FYNNEI. CDR3 in amino acids: CASRTVGNTIYF. As DNA, the CDR3 is TGTGCCAGCCGGACAGTCGGAAACACCATATATTTT.

The gene calls are TRBV28 and TRBJ1-2, with 8 bases that match TRBD1. Germline V CDR1 and CDR2: MDHEN, SYDVKM. J was trimmed by 2 bases and V by 7 bases; bases with no gene match: 6. The CDR3 is 14 residues long. This chain's CDR3 is CASTKRDRNYGYTF. CDR3 nucleotide sequence: TGTGCCAGCACTAAAAGGGACAGGAACTATGGCTACACCTTC.

The chain recombines TRBV6-1 with TRBJ2-4, with unresolved D. Trimming left V 5 bases short and J 0 bases short, with 11 bases between. The length of the CDR3 is 15 residues. Germline CDR1 is MNHNS and CDR2 is SASEGT. Here the CDR3 DNA reads TGTGCCAGCAGTAACGAACCCAGAGCCAAAAACATTCAGTACTTC. Translated, it gives CASSNEPRAKNIQYF.

V and J are TRBV7-3 and TRBJ1-6, with D uncertain. Germline loops: CDR1 SGHTA, CDR2 FQGTGA. CDR3 length: 14 residues. V lost 2 bases and J 10 bases, leaving 12 bases between the germline ends. The DNA of the CDR3 is TGTGCCAGCAGCTTAGTCGGAGGCGGGTCACCCCTCCACTTT. This gives the protein CASSLVGGGSPLHF.

This chain uses TRBV5-1 with TRBJ2-6; 12 positions agree with TRBD1. The V gene's germline CDR1 is SGHRS and CDR2 YFSETQ. The length of the CDR3 is 18 residues. V shed 3 bases and J 2 bases; nucleotides not matched to a gene: 6. This CDR3 reads CASSSGQGAGPGANVLTF. CDR3 sequence (DNA): TGCGCCAGCAGCTCGGGACAGGGGGCAGGCCCTGGGGCCAACGTCCTGACTTTC.

This sequence joins TRBV2 and TRBJ2-7, with TRBD2 as a possible D gene (5 bases). Germline assignment: CDR1 SNHLY and CDR2 FYNNEI. This CDR3 region has 13 residues. Trimming removed 6 bases at V and 2 bases at J, with 11 bases between. The CDR3 is CASRGWGAYEQYF. In DNA form, the CDR3 reads TGTGCCAGCAGGGGGTGGGGAGCCTACGAGCAGTACTTC.

This chain links TRBV18 with TRBJ2-7, with 10 bases aligning to TRBD2. The CDR3 loop spans 16 amino acids. Per the germline V gene, CDR1 is KGHSH and CDR2 is LQKENI. V lost 0 bases, J lost 2 bases, and 4 bases stayed unmatched. The CDR3 spells CASSPPGLAETYEQYF. CDR3 sequence (DNA): TGTGCCAGCTCACCACCCGGACTAGCGGAAACCTACGAGCAGTACTTC.

V and J are TRBV4-2 and TRBJ2-4, with 10 bases fitting TRBD2. The ends lost 0 bases at V and 2 bases at J; junction bases unmatched: 13. This CDR3 contains 20 residues. CDR1 is LGHNA, CDR2 YNFKEQ, per germline. The CDR3: CASSQEGDLTSGASKNIQYF. The CDR3 region has the DNA TGTGCCAGCAGCCAAGAGGGGGATCTTACTAGCGGGGCTTCCAAAAACATTCAGTACTTC.

This chain joins TRBV5-5 and TRBJ1-6, with 9 nucleotides matching TRBD1. The CDR3 runs to 17 residues. Losses at the gene ends were 4 bases for V and 3 bases for J; bases not matched to a gene: 8. Germline CDR1 reads SGHKS; CDR2 reads YYEKEE (reference sequence). The CDR3 DNA follows: TGTGCCAGCAGCATCCAAGGACAGGGGATCTATAATTCACCCCTCCACTTT. Translated: CASSIQGQGIYNSPLHF.

This chain joins TRBV6-5 and TRBJ1-2, with 7 bases matching TRBD1. Trimming removed 2 bases from V and 6 bases from J; junction bases left unmatched: 9. The V gene's germline CDR1 is MNHEY and CDR2 SVGAGI. The CDR3 totals 15 residues. Here the CDR3 reads CASSYLSTQGNGYTF. CDR3 bases: TGTGCCAGCAGTTACCTGAGTACACAGGGGAATGGCTACACCTTC.

The CDR3 DNA follows: TGCGCCAGCAGCTTGGCGCTCCAGGCCTACGAGCAGTACTTC. As protein: CASSLALQAYEQYF. This rearrangement joins TRBV5-1 to TRBJ2-7; no definite D call. Trimming stripped 0 bases from V and 2 bases from J, with 9 bases between. The V gene's germline CDR1 is SGHRS and CDR2 YFSETQ. The CDR3 spans 14 residues.

CDR3 nucleotides: TGTGCCAGCAGCTTGACAGGGGGCAAATTGAGGACTGAAGCTTTCTTT. Encoded protein: CASSLTGGKLRTEAFF. The chain links TRBV5-5 to TRBJ1-1, with 9 positions matching TRBD1. V dropped 1 base and J dropped 5; count of bases not matched to a gene: 9. The length of the CDR3 is 16 residues. Looked up from germline, CDR1 is SGHKS and CDR2 is YYEKEE (reference sequence). Variable domain in full (rest from reference TRBV5-5 and TRBJ1-1): DAGVTQSPTHLIKTRGQQVTLRCSPISGHKSVSWYQQVLGQGPQFIFQYYEKEERGRGNFPDRFSARQFPNYSSELNVNALLLGDSALYLCASSLTGGKLRTEAFFGQGTRLTVV.

The rearrangement uses TRBV6-1 and TRBJ1-1; 9 nucleotides agree with TRBD1. The CDR3 has 15 residues. Germline V gene data show CDR1 as MNHNS and CDR2 as SASEGT. V gave up 2 bases and J gave up 5 bases; unmatched junction bases: 6. The CDR3 loop is CASSEPGTGRTEAFF. The CDR3 DNA is TGTGCCAGCAGTGAACCGGGGACAGGGCGGACTGAAGCTTTCTTT.

This chain uses TRBV7-9 with TRBJ1-6, with D unclear. With 6 bases removed from V and 10 bases from J, the gap between germline ends came to 10 bases. Germline V gene lookup returns CDR1 SEHNR and CDR2 FQNEAQ (reference sequence). The CDR3 has 12 residues. CDR3 DNA sequence: TGTGCCAGCAGGGGTCTAGGGTCACCCCTCCACTTT. Amino acids: CASRGLGSPLHF.

The chain is built from TRBV7-9 and TRBJ1-2; 8 bases are shared with TRBD1. The CDR3 has 16 residues. The V gene end was trimmed by 5 bases and the J gene end by 7 bases; junction bases not matched to a gene: 15. Germline V gene data show CDR1 as SEHNR and CDR2 as FQNEAQ (reference sequence). DNA for the CDR3: TGTGCCAGCAGCGGTAAAAGCAGGGGGCCCGGAAGTGGCTACACCTTC. As protein: CASSGKSRGPGSGYTF.

This sequence joins TRBV25-1 and TRBJ2-3, with 12 bases identical to TRBD2. Germline lookup yields CDR1 MGHDK and CDR2 SYGVNS. The CDR3 length is 16 residues. Germline trimming cut 3 bases from V and 4 bases from J; bases unmatched to any gene: 5. The CDR3 loop is CASSDEASGGADTQYF. The DNA of the CDR3 is TGTGCCAGCAGTGATGAGGCTAGCGGGGGGGCAGATACGCAGTATTTT.

The chain couples TRBV5-4 to TRBJ1-2, with TRBD1 matching 7 bases. The CDR3 has 16 amino acids. V was pared by 4 bases and J by 1 base, with 10 bases of the junction left unmatched. CDR1 and CDR2 (germline): SGHNT, YYREEE (reference sequence). The CDR3: CASSTGRDRLNYGYTF. The DNA of the CDR3 is TGTGCCAGCAGCACGGGTAGGGACAGACTTAACTATGGCTACACCTTC. The whole variable domain, filled in from reference TRBV5-4 and TRBJ1-2, reads ETGVTQSPTHLIKTRGQQVTLRCSSQSGHNTVSWYQQALGQGPQFIFQYYREEENGRGNFPPRFSGLQFPNYSSELNVNALELDDSALYLCASSTGRDRLNYGYTFGSGTRLTVV.

In the case of this clone: At one end the junction does not follow the germline gene, possibly because of a read error. The chain carries TRBV6-1 and TRBJ2-3, with 7 bases that match TRBD2. CDR3 length: 15 amino acids. Germline V gene lookup returns CDR1 MNHNS and CDR2 SASEGT. The CDR3 here is CATSGRAPNTDTQYF. CDR3 sequence (DNA): TGTGCCACCAGTGGGAGGGCACCGAACACAGATACGCAGTATTTT.

This chain links TRBV5-4 with TRBJ2-1; perhaps D is TRBD1 or TRBD2 (5 bases each). This CDR3 is 14 amino acids long. CDR1 and CDR2 from the germline V gene are SGHNT and YYREEE (reference sequence). Deletions cut 2 bases from V and 5 bases from J, with 11 bases between. CDR3: CASSFPGTNNEQFF. CDR3 DNA sequence: TGTGCCAGCAGCTTTCCCGGGACCAACAATGAGCAGTTCTTC.

The chain has TRBV7-2 and TRBJ2-5, with D possibly TRBD2 on 6 matching bases. The V gene's germline CDR1 is SGHTA and CDR2 FQGNSA. Trimming left V 1 base short and J 6 bases short, with 12 bases between. CDR3 length equals 14 residues. The CDR3 spells CASSLGGTPKTQYF. The CDR3 coding sequence is TGTGCCAGCAGCTTAGGGGGGACTCCCAAGACCCAGTACTTC.

The CDR3 sequence: CASSLDGVINEQFF. For the CDR3, the DNA is TGTGCCAGCAGCTTAGACGGCGTCATCAATGAGCAGTTCTTC. The rearrangement links TRBV11-2 to TRBJ2-1; no reliable D call. The germline V gene encodes CDR1 SGHAT and CDR2 FQNNGV. This CDR3 is 14 amino acids long. Trimming pared 0 bases from V and 6 bases from J, leaving 9 bases between.

The chain couples TRBV6-1 to TRBJ2-5; TRBD2 matches at 10 bases. The V and J ends lost 7 bases and 2 bases, in that order; junction bases with no gene match: 7. This CDR3 has 15 amino acids. CDR1 MNHNS and CDR2 SASEGT come from the germline V gene. CDR3 in amino acids: CASIRAGGSQETQYF. The DNA for the CDR3 is TGTGCCAGCATAAGAGCGGGAGGGAGTCAAGAGACCCAGTACTTC.

This clone occurred once. J is TRBJ1-5 and V is TRBV30; 10 bases align to TRBD1. The V gene's germline CDR1 is GTSNPN and CDR2 SVGIG (reference sequence). The CDR3 is made up of 15 amino acids. Trimming took 2 bases from V and 7 from J; bases not matched to a gene: 8. CDR3: CAWSRRGQGHQPQHF. The DNA of the CDR3 is TGTGCCTGGAGTCGTAGGGGACAGGGGCACCAGCCCCAGCATTTT.

The CDR3 protein is CASSLLAGGKETQYF. The CDR3 DNA is TGTGCCAGCAGTTTATTAGCGGGAGGGAAAGAGACCCAGTACTTC. The J gene is TRBJ2-5, the V gene TRBV27; TRBD2 aligns across 11 bases. Trimming cost V 1 base and J 3 bases; bases outside gene matches: 1. This CDR3 is built from 15 residues. Germline CDR1 MNHEY, CDR2 SMNVEV (reference sequence).

Of note for this clone: Other nucleotide sequences in the sample specify the same CDR3. This chain links TRBV5-1 with TRBJ2-7, with TRBD1 matching 7 bases. CDR3 length: 15 residues. V gave up 0 bases and J gave up 2 bases; unmatched junction bases: 5. Germline assignment: CDR1 SGHRS and CDR2 YFSETQ. CDR3 DNA: TGCGCCAGCAGCTTGGGGACAGGAGCAGCCTACGAGCAGTACTTC. Translated, it gives CASSLGTGAAYEQYF.